These T cell receptor beta chains were read from a single sample in a study of blood T cell repertoires in COVID-19. Measured with immunoSEQ multiplex PCR; TCRdb has only the in-frame clones, and not every one. The table shows 200,000 to 250,000 clones, with 65% to 90% occurring only once. Sequences were obtained from peripheral blood. Receptor source: a man in his forties or fifties with COVID-19, enrolled during active disease. Each CDR3 is given with its conserved first and last residue. A D gene is named only where the DNA matches it firmly. For some rows the clone size is stated as once, few or many, or as a class when expanded; others skip it.

V: TRBV12-5
J: TRBJ1-2
D: -
size: -
CDR3: CASGFRGAAANYGYTF
DNA: TGTGCTAGTGGTTTTAGAGGTGCTGCAGCAAACTATGGCTACACCTTC

V: TRBV19
J: TRBJ2-3
D: TRBD2
size: -
CDR3: CASSRGLAGSFTDTQYF
DNA: TGTGCCAGTAGTCGAGGACTAGCGGGGTCCTTCACAGATACGCAGTATTTT

V: TRBV7-9
J: TRBJ2-7
D: -
size: -
CDR3: CASSSLLVAPIYEQYF
DNA: TGTGCCAGCAGCTCGCTGCTGGTGGCACCAATATACGAGCAGTACTTC

V: TRBV28
J: TRBJ1-1
D: -
size: -
CDR3: CASSLRTILNTEAFF
DNA: TGTGCCAGCAGTTTACGGACAATCCTGAACACTGAAGCTTTCTTT

V: TRBV7-9
J: TRBJ1-2
D: TRBD1
size: -
CDR3: CASSLAGQGAYGYTF
DNA: TGTGCCAGCAGCTTAGCGGGACAGGGGGCATATGGCTACACCTTC

V: TRBV5-1
J: TRBJ2-2
D: -
size: -
CDR3: CASSLTAGELFF
DNA: TGCGCCAGCAGCTTAACAGCCGGGGAGCTGTTTTTT

V: TRBV6-5
J: TRBJ2-7
D: TRBD1
size: -
CDR3: CASRPGQGFYEQYF
DNA: TGTGCCAGCAGGCCGGGACAGGGTTTTTACGAGCAGTACTTC

V: TRBV14
J: TRBJ1-1
D: TRBD1
size: -
CDR3: CASSPKTGIVNTEAFF
DNA: TGTGCCAGCAGCCCGAAGACAGGGATCGTGAACACTGAAGCTTTCTTT

V: TRBV5-1
J: TRBJ1-4
D: -
size: few
CDR3: CASSFDSGSAKLFF
DNA: TGCGCCAGCAGCTTCGACAGTGGGTCCGCAAAACTGTTTTTT

V: TRBV18
J: TRBJ2-1
D: TRBD2
size: -
CDR3: CASSPPKGGTYNEQFF
DNA: TGTGCCAGCTCACCACCGAAGGGAGGGACCTACAATGAGCAGTTCTTC

V: TRBV15
J: TRBJ1-5
D: TRBD1
size: -
CDR3: CATGRDSYNQPQHF
DNA: TGTGCCACCGGACGGGACAGCTACAATCAGCCCCAGCATTTT

V: TRBV28
J: TRBJ1-2
D: -
size: -
CDR3: CASSLATASNYGYTF
DNA: TGTGCCAGCAGTTTGGCGACAGCCTCTAACTATGGCTACACCTTC

V: TRBV6-1
J: TRBJ2-2
D: TRBD1
size: -
CDR3: CASSESLGQGFAGELFF
DNA: TGTGCCAGCAGTGAATCCTTGGGACAGGGGTTTGCCGGGGAGCTGTTTTTT

V: TRBV11-2
J: TRBJ1-1
D: TRBD1
size: few
CDR3: CASRKYPDRGRDTEAFF
DNA: TGTGCCAGCAGGAAATACCCGGACAGGGGGCGAGACACTGAAGCTTTCTTT

V: TRBV6-5
J: TRBJ2-2
D: -
size: -
CDR3: CASSRRRGSRGELFF
DNA: TGTGCCAGCAGTCGCCGACGAGGGTCGCGGGGGGAGCTGTTTTTT

V: TRBV9
J: TRBJ1-6
D: -
size: -
CDR3: CASSVGEGPNSPLHF
DNA: TGTGCCAGCAGCGTAGGGGAGGGTCCCAATTCACCCCTCCACTTT

V: TRBV24-1
J: TRBJ1-4
D: TRBD1
size: -
CDR3: CATSDFDGTGFEKLFF
DNA: TGTGCCACCAGTGATTTCGATGGGACAGGGTTTGAAAAACTGTTTTTT

V: TRBV7-2
J: TRBJ1-5
D: -
size: once
CDR3: CASSFSGSGRQPQHF
DNA: TGTGCCAGCAGCTTTTCAGGGTCAGGGCGGCAGCCCCAGCATTTT

V: TRBV5-5
J: TRBJ2-7
D: -
size: once
CDR3: CASSLTGSYEQYF
DNA: TGTGCCAGCAGCTTAACTGGTTCCTACGAGCAGTACTTC

V: TRBV6-2/TRBV6-3
J: TRBJ2-1
D: -
size: few
CDR3: CASRPTRQHNEQFF
DNA: TGTGCCAGCAGACCTACCCGACAACACAATGAGCAGTTCTTC

V: TRBV5-5
J: TRBJ2-1
D: -
size: -
CDR3: CASSSAGVPYNEQFF
DNA: TGTGCCAGCAGCAGCGCAGGGGTCCCCTACAATGAGCAGTTCTTC

V: TRBV28
J: TRBJ1-6
D: -
size: -
CDR3: CASSSRVDSPLHF
DNA: TGTGCCAGCAGTTCCAGGGTGGATTCACCCCTCCACTTT

V: TRBV6-5
J: TRBJ1-2
D: TRBD1
size: once
CDR3: CASSYLQGSGYTF
DNA: TGTGCCAGCAGTTATCTACAGGGGAGTGGCTACACCTTC

V: TRBV4-2
J: TRBJ2-1
D: TRBD2
size: -
CDR3: CASSQDLGLGQFF
DNA: TGTGCCAGCAGCCAAGACCTAGGACTAGGGCAGTTCTTC

V: TRBV25-1
J: TRBJ2-7
D: TRBD1
size: -
CDR3: CASSPRDRVFNEQYF
DNA: TGTGCCAGCAGTCCCAGGGACAGGGTATTCAACGAGCAGTACTTC

V: TRBV29-1
J: TRBJ1-2
D: -
size: -
CDR3: CSVLTANYGYTF
DNA: TGCAGCGTTTTGACTGCTAACTATGGCTACACCTTC

V: TRBV7-3
J: TRBJ2-3
D: TRBD1
size: -
CDR3: CASSFGQGTDTQYF
DNA: TGTGCCAGCAGCTTCGGACAGGGCACAGATACGCAGTATTTT

V: TRBV7-9
J: TRBJ2-3
D: TRBD1
size: -
CDR3: CASSLVGQGAGDTQYF
DNA: TGTGCCAGCAGCTTAGTTGGTCAGGGGGCGGGAGATACGCAGTATTTT

V: TRBV10-3
J: TRBJ1-1
D: -
size: once
CDR3: CAIEEGLNTEAFF
DNA: TGTGCCATCGAGGAGGGTTTGAACACTGAAGCTTTCTTT

V: TRBV5-1
J: TRBJ1-5
D: -
size: -
CDR3: CASSLTGYSNQPQHF
DNA: TGCGCCAGCAGCTTGACAGGATATAGCAATCAGCCCCAGCATTTT

V: TRBV3-1/TRBV3-2
J: TRBJ2-7
D: TRBD2
size: -
CDR3: CASSQDRLAGNEQYF
DNA: TGTGCCAGCAGCCAAGATCGCCTAGCGGGTAACGAGCAGTACTTC

V: TRBV9
J: TRBJ1-5
D: TRBD1
size: -
CDR3: CASSPQGQEPQHF
DNA: TGTGCCAGCAGCCCACAGGGGCAGGAGCCCCAGCATTTT

V: TRBV28
J: TRBJ2-7
D: TRBD1
size: few
CDR3: CASRGTADYEQYF
DNA: TGTGCCAGCAGGGGGACAGCGGACTACGAGCAGTACTTC

V: TRBV3-1/TRBV3-2
J: TRBJ2-1
D: -
size: -
CDR3: CASSARSGKNEEQFF
DNA: TGTGCCAGCAGCGCGAGATCCGGGAAAAACGAAGAGCAGTTCTTC

V: TRBV29-1
J: TRBJ2-1
D: -
size: once
CDR3: CSVIIGGGYNEQFF
DNA: TGCAGCGTTATAATCGGGGGAGGATACAATGAGCAGTTCTTC

V: TRBV2
J: TRBJ1-4
D: -
size: -
CDR3: CASSGETTNEKLFF
DNA: TGTGCCAGCAGCGGGGAAACAACTAATGAAAAACTGTTTTTT

V: TRBV7-9
J: TRBJ1-1
D: -
size: -
CDR3: CASSQPLGGMNTEAFF
DNA: TGTGCCAGCAGCCAACCTCTGGGCGGGATGAACACTGAAGCTTTCTTT

V: TRBV19
J: TRBJ1-5
D: -
size: -
CDR3: CASSILGPPQHF
DNA: TGTGCCAGTAGTATCTTGGGCCCGCCCCAGCATTTT

V: TRBV15
J: TRBJ1-4
D: TRBD1
size: once
CDR3: CATSRAGGEVFDEKLFF
DNA: TGTGCCACCAGCAGGGCAGGGGGCGAGGTGTTCGATGAAAAACTGTTTTTT

V: TRBV6-5
J: TRBJ2-3
D: TRBD2
size: -
CDR3: CASSYREGTDTQYF
DNA: TGTGCCAGCAGTTACAGGGAGGGTACAGATACGCAGTATTTT

V: TRBV29-1
J: TRBJ1-1
D: -
size: once
CDR3: CSVVSTAATEAFF
DNA: TGCAGCGTTGTCAGTACCGCGGCCACTGAAGCTTTCTTT

V: TRBV2
J: TRBJ2-6
D: TRBD1
size: -
CDR3: CASNPRGRGANVLTF
DNA: TGTGCCAGCAACCCCAGGGGGCGGGGGGCCAACGTCCTGACTTTC